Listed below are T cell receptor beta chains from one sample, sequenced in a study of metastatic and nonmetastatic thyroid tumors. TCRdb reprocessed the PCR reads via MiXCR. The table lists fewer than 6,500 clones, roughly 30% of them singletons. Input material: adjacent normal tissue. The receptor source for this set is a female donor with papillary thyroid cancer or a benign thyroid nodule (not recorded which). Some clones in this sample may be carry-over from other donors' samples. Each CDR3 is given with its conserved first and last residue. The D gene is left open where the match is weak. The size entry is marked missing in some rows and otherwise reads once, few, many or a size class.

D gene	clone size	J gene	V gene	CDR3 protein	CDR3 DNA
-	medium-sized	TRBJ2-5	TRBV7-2	CASSLWAGQETQYF	TGTGCCAGCAGCTTATGGGCAGGGCAAGAGACCCAGTACTTC
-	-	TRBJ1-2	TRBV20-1	CSARAGTQNYGYTF	TGCAGTGCTAGAGCCGGGACACAAAACTATGGCTACACCTTC
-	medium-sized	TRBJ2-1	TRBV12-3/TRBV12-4	CASSPRAVSSYNEQFF	TGTGCCAGCAGTCCCCGGGCTGTGAGCTCCTACAATGAGCAGTTCTTC
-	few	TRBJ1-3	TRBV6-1	CASSEFPGGGNTIYF	TGTGCCAGCAGTGAATTCCCGGGGGGAGGAAACACCATATATTTT
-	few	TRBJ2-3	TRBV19	CASSIVSGGTDTQYF	TGTGCCAGTAGTATTGTTAGCGGAGGCACAGATACGCAGTATTTT
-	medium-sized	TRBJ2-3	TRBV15	CATSREGGSDTQYF	TGTGCCACCAGCAGAGAAGGGGGGTCAGATACGCAGTATTTT
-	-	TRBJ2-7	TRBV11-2	CASSSGGRNSQGRNEQYF	TGTGCCAGCAGCTCAGGGGGGCGTAACTCGCAGGGGAGGAACGAGCAGTACTTC
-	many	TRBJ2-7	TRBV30	CAWSSTIGEQYF	TGTGCCTGGAGCAGTACTATCGGCGAGCAGTACTTC
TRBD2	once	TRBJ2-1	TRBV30	CAWGRAGEQFF	TGTGCCTGGGGGAGGGCGGGTGAGCAGTTCTTC
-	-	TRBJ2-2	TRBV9	CASSVEGGEAGELFF	TGTGCCAGCAGCGTAGAGGGCGGGGAGGCCGGGGAGCTGTTTTTT
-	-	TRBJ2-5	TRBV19	CASSFGAGETQYF	TGTGCCAGTAGTTTTGGGGCCGGAGAGACCCAGTACTTC
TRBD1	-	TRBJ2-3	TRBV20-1	CSDRDRGNTDTRYF	TGCAGTGATAGAGACAGGGGGAACACAGATACGCGGTACTTT
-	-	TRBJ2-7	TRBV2	CASRILTGQYF	TGTGCCAGCAGGATTCTAACTGGGCAGTACTTC
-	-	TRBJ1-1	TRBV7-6	CASSLKAGSNTEASF	TGTGCCAGCAGCTTAAAGGCAGGGTCGAACACTGAAGCTTCCTTT
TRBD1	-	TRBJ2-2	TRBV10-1	CASTDPGQGSRGELFF	TGCGCCAGCACTGATCCGGGACAGGGGTCTCGGGGGGAGCTGTTTTTT
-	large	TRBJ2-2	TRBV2	CASSDGSVAPGELFF	TGTGCCAGCAGTGATGGGTCAGTAGCGCCCGGGGAGCTGTTTTTT
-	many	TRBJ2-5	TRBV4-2	CASSQPGSGETQYF	TGTGCCAGCAGCCAGCCAGGGTCGGGGGAGACCCAGTACTTC
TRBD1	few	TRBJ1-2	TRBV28	CASSDTPDRVYGYTF	TGTGCCAGCAGTGACACCCCGGACAGGGTATATGGCTACACCTTC
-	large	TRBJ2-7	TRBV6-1	CASSVSRADFYEQYF	TGTGCCAGCAGTGTCTCCAGGGCTGATTTCTACGAGCAGTACTTC
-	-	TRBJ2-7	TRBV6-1	CASSTGRAYEQYF	TGTGCCAGCAGTACAGGCAGAGCCTACGAGCAGTACTTC
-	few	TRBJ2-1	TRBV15	CATGTSIYNEQFF	TGTGCCACTGGGACTTCCATTTACAATGAGCAGTTCTTC
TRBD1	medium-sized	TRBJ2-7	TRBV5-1	CASSWGDRGSYEQYF	TGCGCCAGCAGCTGGGGGGACAGGGGTTCCTACGAGCAGTACTTC
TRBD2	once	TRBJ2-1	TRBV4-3	CASSRGTSGRNEQFF	TGCGCCAGCAGCCGAGGGACTAGCGGGAGAAATGAGCAGTTCTTC
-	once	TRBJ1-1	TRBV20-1	CSARPPQGGAEAFF	TGCAGTGCTAGACCCCCCCAGGGCGGTGCTGAAGCTTTCTTT
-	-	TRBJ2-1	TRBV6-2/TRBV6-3	CASTALGKQFF	TGTGCCAGCACCGCGCTGGGAAAGCAGTTCTTC
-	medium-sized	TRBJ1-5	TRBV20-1	CSGGPSDQPQHF	TGCAGTGGGGGTCCCAGCGATCAGCCCCAGCATTTT
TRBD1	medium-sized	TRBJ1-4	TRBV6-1	CASSEKGGGSNEKLFF	TGTGCCAGCAGTGAAAAAGGGGGCGGGTCTAATGAAAAACTGTTTTTT
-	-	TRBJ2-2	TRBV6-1	CASQRSWSFLTGELFF	TGTGCCAGTCAAAGGAGCTGGAGTTTTCTCACCGGGGAGCTGTTTTTT
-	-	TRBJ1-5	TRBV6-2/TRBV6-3	CASSYRGDSNQPQHF	TGTGCCAGCAGTTACCGTGGGGACAGCAATCAGCCCCAGCATTTT
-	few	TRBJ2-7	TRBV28	CASSTAYEQYF	TGTGCCAGCAGTACAGCGTACGAGCAGTACTTC
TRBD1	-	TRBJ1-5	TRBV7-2	CANSSQAGGGGINQPQHF	TGTGCCAACAGCTCCCAGGCAGGGGGTGGGGGTATCAATCAGCCCCAGCATTTT
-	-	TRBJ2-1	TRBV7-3	CASSLIPGNEQFF	TGTGCCAGCAGCTTAATTCCCGGTAATGAGCAGTTCTTC
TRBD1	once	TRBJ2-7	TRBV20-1	CSAIGQGYEQYF	TGCAGTGCAATCGGACAGGGCTACGAGCAGTACTTC
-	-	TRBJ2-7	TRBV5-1	CASTPSGPSSYEQYF	TGCGCCAGCACCCCCTCGGGGCCCAGCTCCTACGAGCAGTACTTC
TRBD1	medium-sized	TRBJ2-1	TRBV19	CASSIAGTGVNEQFF	TGTGCCAGTAGTATAGCAGGGACAGGGGTCAATGAGCAGTTCTTC
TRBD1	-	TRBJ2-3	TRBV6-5	CDSSNRGSTDTQYF	TGTGACAGCAGTAACAGGGGGAGCACAGATACCCAGTATTTT